Listed here are 18 T cell receptor beta chains from one sample, sequenced in a study of sequential checkpoint blockade in melanoma (dated by TCRdb to between 2018 and 2021). In light of the paper, this sample's treatment or condition label describes: randomized to nivolumab then ipilimumab (arm A) or the reverse (arm B). Library construction relied on the immunoSEQ multiplex PCR assay. TCRdb retrieved this table from immuneACCESS and kept in-frame rearrangements only. Not all clones are present; in checked studies, unresolved V genes account for under half, and no reason is known for the remainder. This sample is represented by around 19,000 clones; more than 60% of them were singletons. The top ten clones comprise about a fifth of the sample. Sequencing used CD8+ T cells sorted from blood (inferred from file names), obtained from a patient given nivolumab and ipilimumab in sequence. The source of these receptors is a human donor with melanoma.

V gene TRBV13 combines with J gene TRBJ1-3; D is undetermined. Trimming took 2 bases from V and 2 from J, leaving 7 bases between them. Per germline, CDR1 PRHDT and CDR2 FYEKMQ (reference sequence). The CDR3 consists of 14 residues. CDR3 loop: CASSLRGTGNTIYF. DNA for the CDR3: TGTGCCAGCAGCTTACGGGGAACTGGAAACACCATATATTTT.

The gene calls are TRBV9 and TRBJ2-3, with a tentative D call TRBD2 (5 bases). There are 16 residues in the CDR3. Trimming removed 0 bases from V and 6 bases from J, with 17 bases in between. CDR1 SGDLS and CDR2 YYNGEE come from the germline V gene. The CDR3 sequence: CASSVAGRASRDTQYF. The CDR3 DNA is TGTGCCAGCAGCGTAGCTGGGCGGGCCTCCCGTGATACGCAGTATTTT.

This clone is judged medium-sized. V is TRBV21-1 and J is TRBJ1-1; TRBD1, the table's D call, was not compared with the DNA. TRBV21-1 is described as a pseudogene. CDR3 length: 14 amino acids. The CDR3 region has the DNA TGTGCCAGCAGCAATCAGGGCCCGAACACTGAAGCTTTCTTT. Translation gives CASSNQGPNTEAFF.

This sequence joins TRBV13 and TRBJ2-1; 7 positions match TRBD1. Germline lookup yields CDR1 PRHDT and CDR2 FYEKMQ (reference sequence). The CDR3 runs to 16 residues. V lost 5 bases and J lost 8; bases outside the gene matches: 15. The chain's CDR3 is CASSLSNSDRADEQFF. DNA of the CDR3: TGTGCCAGCAGCCTATCGAACTCAGACAGGGCCGATGAGCAGTTCTTC.

V usage is TRBV18 and J usage is TRBJ1-3, with 10 positions matching TRBD1. Germline values: CDR1 KGHSH, CDR2 LQKENI. The CDR3 sequence is 15 residues long. Trimming at V came to 3 bases and at J to 2 bases, leaving 1 base not matched to a gene. CDR3 nucleotides: TGTGCCAGCTCACCGGACAGGGGGGCTGGAAACACCATATATTTT. This sequence encodes CASSPDRGAGNTIYF.

The genes are TRBV7-9 and TRBJ2-7; maybe TRBD1 (6 bases). V dropped 3 bases and J dropped 4 bases, with 10 bases sitting between them. CDR1 and CDR2 from the germline V gene are SEHNR and FQNEAQ (reference sequence). This CDR3 has 13 residues. The CDR3, as DNA: TGTGCCAGCAGCTTCTATCAGGGGTACGAGCAGTACTTC. As protein: CASSFYQGYEQYF.

CDR3 in DNA: TGTGCCAGCAGTGATCCCCTAGCGGGGGCCTACACAGATACGCAGTATTTT. Protein product: CASSDPLAGAYTDTQYF. The rearrangement links TRBV2 to TRBJ2-3; 10 bases map to TRBD2. Looked up from germline, CDR1 is SNHLY and CDR2 is FYNNEI. The junction had 8 bases not matched to a gene; V was cut back by 3 bases and J by 2 bases. This CDR3 is built from 17 residues. Combining the CDR3 with reference TRBV2 and TRBJ2-3 gives the whole variable domain EPEVTQTPSHQVTQMGQEVILRCVPISNHLYFYWYRQILGQKVEFLVSFYNNEISEKSEIFDDQFSVERPDGSNFTLKIRSTKLEDSAMYFCASSDPLAGAYTDTQYFGPGTRLTVL.

The chain carries TRBV4-2 and TRBJ2-7; 7 bases map to TRBD1. This CDR3 is built from 16 residues. From germline, CDR1 is LGHNA and CDR2 YNFKEQ. The V segment lost 1 base and the J segment 0 bases; nucleotides outside the gene matches: 6. The CDR3 loop is CASSQGTGVSSYEQYF. The CDR3 DNA reads TGTGCCAGCAGCCAAGGGACAGGCGTCAGCTCCTACGAGCAGTACTTC.

The gene calls are TRBV19 and TRBJ2-1; D is unresolved. Trimming stripped 4 bases from V and 2 bases from J, with 12 bases between. The CDR3 is made up of 15 amino acids. Germline V gene data show CDR1 as LNHDA and CDR2 as SQIVND (reference sequence). The CDR3 bases are TGTGCCAGTAGTACGGCGCGGAACCCCTACAATGAGCAGTTCTTC. Protein sequence: CASSTARNPYNEQFF.

J is TRBJ2-7 and V is TRBV7-9; D remains unclear. The ends were cut back, 5 bases at V and 7 bases at J, with 12 bases in the middle. Germline CDR1 SEHNR, CDR2 FQNEAQ (reference sequence). The CDR3 spans 12 residues. The CDR3 coding sequence is TGTGCCAGCAGCCAACAAACAGAGGAGCAGTACTTC. Encoded protein: CASSQQTEEQYF.

This chain joins TRBV10-3 and TRBJ1-6; D is perhaps TRBD1 (6 bases). The CDR3 has 12 residues. Germline values: CDR1 ENHRY, CDR2 SYGVKD. Trimming took off 10 bases at V and 9 bases at J, with 13 bases between the two ends. The CDR3 DNA reads TGTGCCAGCAGCCCCAGGGGTTCACCCCTCCACTTT. As protein: CASSPRGSPLHF.

The chain carries TRBV2 and TRBJ2-7, with D unclear. The germline gives CDR1 SNHLY, CDR2 FYNNEI. Trimming removed 4 bases at V and 4 bases at J, with 5 bases between. The CDR3 runs to 11 residues. The CDR3 coding sequence is TGTGCCAGCAGTGTTCAATACGAGCAGTACTTC. Translated: CASSVQYEQYF.

The rearrangement links TRBV6-5 to TRBJ1-4, with a tentative D call TRBD1 (5 bases). CDR1 MNHEY and CDR2 SVGAGI come from the germline V gene. V lost 5 bases and J 4 bases, leaving 11 bases between the germline ends. The CDR3 has 14 amino acids. The CDR3 region has the DNA TGTGCCAGCAGTCCGACAGCCCTTAATGAAAAACTGTTTTTT. It specifies CASSPTALNEKLFF.

This clone was detected once. The V call is TRBV29-1, the J call TRBJ1-2; a weak D match, TRBD1 (6 bases). With 5 bases removed from V and 2 bases from J, the gap between germline ends came to 15 bases. The CDR3 contains 14 residues. Germline CDR1 reads SQVTM; CDR2 reads ANQGSEA. DNA for the CDR3: TGCAGCGTTCCCTTTAGGACAGACAACTATGGCTACACCTTC. This translates into CSVPFRTDNYGYTF.

The chain uses TRBV9 and TRBJ2-3; tentative D call: TRBD2 (5 bases). Germline CDR1 and CDR2: SGDLS and YYNGEE. CDR3 length equals 13 residues. V shed 0 bases and J shed 9 bases, with 11 bases lying between them. The CDR3 nucleotides are TGTGCCAGCAGCGTAGGGGGAGTCCCCACGCAGTATTTT. Translating gives CASSVGGVPTQYF. Drawing the rest from reference TRBV9 and TRBJ2-3, the complete variable domain is DSGVTQTPKHLITATGQRVTLRCSPRSGDLSVYWYQQSLDQGLQFLIQYYNGEERAKGNILERFSAQQFPDLHSELNLSSLELGDSALYFCASSVGGVPTQYFGPGTRLTVL.

This chain joins TRBV5-4 and TRBJ2-7; 9 bases are a match to TRBD1. The CDR3 sequence is 15 residues long. The V gene end was trimmed by 2 bases and the J gene end by 3 bases; junction bases not matched to a gene: 6. The V gene's germline CDR1 is SGHNT and CDR2 YYREEE (reference sequence). CDR3 loop: CASSFGSGQGYEQYF. Here the CDR3 DNA reads TGTGCCAGCAGCTTTGGATCGGGACAGGGCTACGAGCAGTACTTC.

Notes on this clone: It is likely a read error, because the conserved phenylalanine at the end of the CDR3 is missing. Because the CDR3's place on the DNA is in doubt, the DNA is left out and the CDR3 is given as listed by TCRdb. The chain combines TRBV2 with TRBJ1-1; TRBD1, as called in the table, went unchecked against the DNA. With termini counted, the CDR3 has 15 amino acids. Germline values: CDR1 SNHLY, CDR2 FYNNEI. CDR3 region: CASSGGQVLPAEALS.

By share of the sample, this clone is medium-sized. The J gene is TRBJ1-2, the V gene TRBV27; 7 bases match TRBD1. V gave up 5 bases and J gave up 9 bases; unmatched junction bases: 9. This CDR3 has 13 amino acids. Germline V CDR1 and CDR2: MNHEY, SMNVEV (reference sequence). CDR3 sequence: CASSPQQTGSYTF. The CDR3 bases are TGTGCCAGCAGTCCTCAACAGACAGGGAGCTACACCTTC.